This T cell receptor beta chain was sequenced during a study of T-cell memory formation after mild COVID-19. Study results and caveats: Pre-infection memory carried some responding clones, suggesting that cross-reactive memory joined.

Constant-segment primers and 5'RACE yielded cDNA libraries for TCR alpha and TCR beta, each carrying sample barcodes and UMIs. TCRdb re-called the 5' RACE reads through MiXCR, storing one row per CDR3 protein. The sample lists 500,000 to 600,000 distinct CDR3 sequences, roughly 18% occurring once. This clonotype was counted at least ten times. What it recognizes is unknown. A read error may produce the germline difference seen at one junction end. Sequenced material: PBMCs or a T cell subset sorted from them (not recorded which). The receptor was isolated from an adult woman who had mild COVID-19 (a few samples of this study predate the infection). Cell type and time point are not known.

In DNA form, the CDR3 reads TGCGCCAGCAGCTTGGTGACAGGAGGATATGGCTACACCTTC. It translates to CASSLVTGGYGYTF. The chain employs TRBV7-8 and TRBJ1-2; D possibly corresponds to TRBD1 (6 bases). Germline V lookup: CDR1 SGHVS, CDR2 FQNEAQ. CDR3 size: 14 residues.